The rows below give T cell receptor beta chains drawn from one sample of a study of T cell responses to AZD1222 COVID-19 vaccine. Produced via immunoSEQ multiplex PCR; TCRdb's table is partial and in-frame only. The data hold around 35,000 clones, with 70% to 90% observed a single time. The sequencing used peripheral blood, collected 28 days after the second AZD1222 dose. Every receptor here comes from an adult who received the AZD1222 COVID-19 vaccine. CDR3s include the opening cysteine and the closing phenylalanine or tryptophan. A D gene is named only where the DNA matches it firmly. Rows give clone size only sometimes, using once, few, many, or a class for an expanded clone.

d_call: TRBD1; clone_size: once; j_call: TRBJ1-2; v_call: TRBV6-4; cdr3_aa: CASSGTGAVSGYTF; cdr3_nt: TGTGCCAGCAGCGGGACAGGGGCTGTATCTGGCTACACCTTC
d_call: NA; clone_size: once; j_call: TRBJ2-3; v_call: TRBV11-3; cdr3_aa: CASSLGLEPRTDTQYF; cdr3_nt: TGTGCCAGCAGCTTAGGGCTTGAGCCCCGCACAGATACGCAGTATTTT
d_call: NA; clone_size: NA; j_call: TRBJ1-2; v_call: TRBV28; cdr3_aa: CASSFSTGADGGYTF; cdr3_nt: TGTGCCAGCAGTTTCTCCACGGGGGCTGATGGTGGCTACACCTTC
d_call: NA; clone_size: NA; j_call: TRBJ1-2; v_call: TRBV5-6; cdr3_aa: CASSSDRFYGYTF; cdr3_nt: TGTGCCAGCAGCTCGGACAGATTCTATGGCTACACCTTC
d_call: TRBD1; clone_size: NA; j_call: TRBJ1-4; v_call: TRBV5-4; cdr3_aa: CASSPGQGDEKLFF; cdr3_nt: TGTGCCAGCAGCCCCGGACAGGGGGATGAAAAACTGTTTTTT
d_call: NA; clone_size: NA; j_call: TRBJ1-2; v_call: TRBV3-1/TRBV3-2; cdr3_aa: CASSQGEFGYTF; cdr3_nt: TGTGCCAGCAGCCAGGGGGAGTTCGGCTACACCTTC
d_call: NA; clone_size: NA; j_call: TRBJ2-5; v_call: TRBV12-5; cdr3_aa: CASGPVGGETQYF; cdr3_nt: TGTGCTAGTGGTCCGGTAGGGGGGGAGACCCAGTACTTC
d_call: NA; clone_size: NA; j_call: TRBJ1-3; v_call: TRBV28; cdr3_aa: CASRPADSYSGNTIYF; cdr3_nt: TGTGCCAGCAGACCCGCCGACAGTTACTCTGGAAACACCATATATTTT
d_call: NA; clone_size: NA; j_call: TRBJ1-4; v_call: TRBV6-5; cdr3_aa: CASMGRGVDEKLFF; cdr3_nt: TGTGCCAGCATGGGAAGGGGTGTGGATGAAAAACTGTTTTTT
d_call: NA; clone_size: NA; j_call: TRBJ2-1; v_call: TRBV7-2; cdr3_aa: CASSPVSAGSSYNEQFF; cdr3_nt: TGTGCCAGCAGCCCGGTCAGTGCGGGGAGCTCCTACAATGAGCAGTTCTTC
d_call: TRBD1; clone_size: NA; j_call: TRBJ2-2; v_call: TRBV10-2; cdr3_aa: CASRPTGGLMNTGELFF; cdr3_nt: TGCGCCAGCAGGCCAACAGGGGGTCTAATGAACACCGGGGAGCTGTTTTTT
d_call: NA; clone_size: NA; j_call: TRBJ2-7; v_call: TRBV30; cdr3_aa: CAWRTSYEQYF; cdr3_nt: TGTGCCTGGAGGACTTCCTACGAGCAGTACTTC
d_call: TRBD1; clone_size: large; j_call: TRBJ1-5; v_call: TRBV10-3; cdr3_aa: CAIGTGDSNQPQHF; cdr3_nt: TGTGCCATCGGAACAGGGGATAGCAATCAGCCCCAGCATTTT
d_call: TRBD2; clone_size: NA; j_call: TRBJ2-1; v_call: TRBV11-2; cdr3_aa: CASSLTSGRRDEQFF; cdr3_nt: TGTGCCAGCAGCCTCACTAGCGGGAGAAGAGATGAGCAGTTCTTC
d_call: NA; clone_size: NA; j_call: TRBJ2-3; v_call: TRBV6-5; cdr3_aa: CASSPNTDTQYF; cdr3_nt: TGTGCCAGCAGTCCAAACACAGATACGCAGTATTTT
d_call: TRBD2; clone_size: NA; j_call: TRBJ2-3; v_call: TRBV9; cdr3_aa: CASSVDSGRASSDTQYF; cdr3_nt: TGTGCCAGCAGCGTAGATAGCGGGAGGGCCTCCTCAGATACGCAGTATTTT
d_call: NA; clone_size: NA; j_call: TRBJ2-7; v_call: TRBV5-4; cdr3_aa: CASSSGTLSYEQYF; cdr3_nt: TGTGCCAGCAGCTCGGGGACTTTATCCTACGAGCAGTACTTC
d_call: NA; clone_size: NA; j_call: TRBJ1-6; v_call: TRBV28; cdr3_aa: CASSAAGGLTYNSPLHF; cdr3_nt: TGTGCCAGCAGTGCAGCTGGGGGGCTAACCTATAATTCACCCCTCCACTTT
d_call: NA; clone_size: few; j_call: TRBJ2-7; v_call: TRBV9; cdr3_aa: CASSTRFESYEQYF; cdr3_nt: TGTGCCAGCAGCACCCGCTTCGAATCCTACGAGCAGTACTTC
d_call: NA; clone_size: NA; j_call: TRBJ1-4; v_call: TRBV19; cdr3_aa: CASSASSPRPTNEKLFF; cdr3_nt: TGTGCCAGTAGTGCCAGCTCTCCAAGGCCAACTAATGAAAAACTGTTTTTT
d_call: TRBD1; clone_size: few; j_call: TRBJ1-5; v_call: TRBV19; cdr3_aa: CASSEHFQGARHF; cdr3_nt: TGTGCCAGTAGCGAACATTTCCAGGGGGCCCGGCATTTT
d_call: NA; clone_size: NA; j_call: TRBJ2-1; v_call: TRBV7-2; cdr3_aa: CASSLDVTLLFF; cdr3_nt: TGTGCCAGCAGCTTAGATGTAACCCTCTTGTTCTTC
d_call: NA; clone_size: NA; j_call: TRBJ1-1; v_call: TRBV5-5; cdr3_aa: CASSLLWGMNTEAFF; cdr3_nt: TGTGCCAGCAGCTTATTATGGGGTATGAACACTGAAGCTTTCTTT
d_call: NA; clone_size: NA; j_call: TRBJ2-2; v_call: TRBV2; cdr3_aa: CARGPGELFF; cdr3_nt: TGTGCCCGGGGTCCCGGGGAGCTGTTTTTT
d_call: NA; clone_size: medium-sized; j_call: TRBJ1-3; v_call: TRBV19; cdr3_aa: CATRSGAGNTIYF; cdr3_nt: TGTGCCACCCGGTCGGGGGCCGGAAACACCATATATTTT
d_call: TRBD2; clone_size: NA; j_call: TRBJ2-7; v_call: TRBV7-2; cdr3_aa: CASSLGQGGTSGGYEQYF; cdr3_nt: TGTGCCAGCAGCTTAGGACAGGGCGGGACTAGCGGGGGCTACGAGCAGTACTTC
d_call: NA; clone_size: NA; j_call: TRBJ1-1; v_call: TRBV6-2/TRBV6-3; cdr3_aa: CASSYSMGRAGRGLFGEAFF; cdr3_nt: TGTGCCAGCAGTTACTCGATGGGTCGTGCGGGGAGGGGGTTGTTCGGTGAAGCTTTCTTT
d_call: TRBD1; clone_size: NA; j_call: TRBJ1-4; v_call: TRBV5-1; cdr3_aa: CASSLLGQGAANEKLFF; cdr3_nt: TGCGCCAGCAGCTTGCTGGGACAGGGGGCGGCTAATGAAAAACTGTTTTTT
d_call: NA; clone_size: NA; j_call: TRBJ1-1; v_call: TRBV18; cdr3_aa: CASSPRSSGPLNTEAFF; cdr3_nt: TGTGCCAGCTCACCCCGTTCGTCGGGGCCATTGAACACTGAAGCTTTCTTT
d_call: NA; clone_size: NA; j_call: TRBJ1-2; v_call: TRBV4-2; cdr3_aa: CASSQEDGASFGYTF; cdr3_nt: TGTGCCAGCAGCCAAGAAGATGGGGCTTCGTTTGGCTACACCTTC
d_call: TRBD2; clone_size: NA; j_call: TRBJ2-7; v_call: TRBV6-6; cdr3_aa: CASGTSGTYEQYF; cdr3_nt: TGTGCCAGCGGGACTAGCGGAACCTACGAGCAGTACTTC
d_call: TRBD1; clone_size: NA; j_call: TRBJ1-2; v_call: TRBV5-1; cdr3_aa: CASTRLGGQGDGYTF; cdr3_nt: TGCGCCAGCACCCGCCTCGGGGGACAGGGTGATGGCTACACCTTC
d_call: NA; clone_size: NA; j_call: TRBJ2-7; v_call: TRBV5-6; cdr3_aa: CASSSTYEQYF; cdr3_nt: TGTGCCAGCAGCTCAACCTACGAGCAGTACTTC